This T cell receptor beta chain was documented in a study of CD8 T cells in Susac syndrome. Findings and limits, study-wide: It was acknowledged by the study that relatively few individuals were included in its TCR sequencing and HLA analysis.

Random hexamers served to reverse transcribe roughly 0.45 to 1 ug RNA. TCR beta CDR3 was amplified by immunoSEQ multiplex PCR. This amplification extended across 54 Vbeta and 13 Jbeta segments. TCRdb called the immunoSEQ multiplex PCR reads again in MiXCR, with one record for every CDR3 protein. The sample yields roughly 330,000 distinct CDR3 sequences, 90% to 95% seen once. In blood CD8+ and CD4+ T cells, TCR beta underwent sequencing. TEMRA cells were FACS-enriched, and CD8+ and CD4+ T cells were isolated negatively. With regard to this clonotype: What it binds is unknown.

The CDR3 sequence is 18 residues long. J gave up 0 bases and V 0 bases, and 10 bases lay outside the gene matches. CDR1 and CDR2 (germline): SGDLS, YYNGEE. Specimen: CD4+ T cells from PBMCs. The clonotype was recovered from a human donor with multiple sclerosis. This chain connects TRBV9 to TRBJ2-3, with 7 bases fitting TRBD2. CDR3 nucleotide sequence: TGTGCCAGCAGCGTAGCTGGCGCTAGCGGACCGAGCACAGATACGCAGTATTTT. Protein sequence: CASSVAGASGPSTDTQYF.